Listed below are T cell receptor beta chains from one sample, sequenced in a study of OX40 agonist ivuxolimab in advanced cancers. Method: immunoSEQ multiplex PCR; TCRdb's copy keeps in-frame clones and lacks some. The table shows approximately 80,000 clones, with approximately 85% occurring only once. The material sequenced was CD4+ or CD8+ T cells sorted from blood, taken in a trial of the OX40 agonist ivuxolimab. Receptors were obtained from an adult with an advanced solid tumor such as melanoma, head and neck, liver or kidney cancer. CDR3s include the opening cysteine and the closing phenylalanine or tryptophan. The order of the fields is clone size, CDR3 length, V gene, J gene, D gene, CDR3 DNA, CDR3 protein. A D gene is named only where the DNA matches it firmly. The size of a clone is reported for some rows only, either as once, few or many, or as a class for expanded clones.

.	14	TRBV5-4	TRBJ1-4	TRBD1	TGTGCCAGCAGTTCAGGGGGAGGAAGCGAAAAACTGTTTTTT	CASSSGGGSEKLFF
.	14	TRBV5-1	TRBJ2-1	.	TGCGCCAGCAGCTTGGCGCAGGGGGGCGGAGAGCAGTTCTTC	CASSLAQGGGEQFF
.	14	TRBV6-5	TRBJ1-2	.	TGTGCCAGCAGTTATGCTACAGGGAACTATGGCTACACCTTC	CASSYATGNYGYTF
.	16	TRBV7-3	TRBJ2-1	TRBD2	TGTGCCAGCAGCCCCGAGCCTAGCGGGAACCCGGGGGAGCAGTTCTTC	CASSPEPSGNPGEQFF
.	13	TRBV5-6	TRBJ1-2	.	TGTGCCAGCAGCCAGGATAGCTTCAGGGGCTACACCTTC	CASSQDSFRGYTF
.	14	TRBV30	TRBJ2-3	.	TGTGCCTGGAGTTTATGGATTAGCACAGATACGCAGTATTTT	CAWSLWISTDTQYF
.	16	TRBV19	TRBJ2-2	.	TGTGCCAGTAGTATCGGTCCAATCGCGAACACCGGGGAGCTGTTTTTT	CASSIGPIANTGELFF
few	14	TRBV10-3	TRBJ1-3	.	TGTGCCATCAGTGACCGGAGCTCTGGAAACACCATATATTTT	CAISDRSSGNTIYF
.	15	TRBV19	TRBJ1-4	TRBD1	TGTGCCAGTCACACCCGGACAGGGGGAAATGAAAAACTGTTTTTT	CASHTRTGGNEKLFF
.	12	TRBV7-2	TRBJ1-2	.	TGTGCCAGCAGCTTACGGGTGGGAGGCTACACCTTC	CASSLRVGGYTF
.	14	TRBV30	TRBJ2-5	TRBD2	TGTGCCTGGAACCAGCGGGGGGGCCTTGAGACCCAGTACTTC	CAWNQRGGLETQYF
few	15	TRBV5-1	TRBJ2-7	TRBD1	TGCGCCAGCAGGATCGGGACAGGCAATTCCTACGAGCAGTACTTC	CASRIGTGNSYEQYF
.	14	TRBV7-6	TRBJ2-7	TRBD2	TGTGCCAGCAGCTTAGAGCGGGGGGCCCCCAAGCAGTACTTC	CASSLERGAPKQYF
.	14	TRBV10-3	TRBJ1-2	TRBD1	TGTGCCATCACCCGGACAGGGTTGGACTATGGCTACACCTTC	CAITRTGLDYGYTF
few	11	TRBV5-6	TRBJ2-7	.	TGTGCCAGCAGCCGCTCCTACGAGCAGTACTTC	CASSRSYEQYF
.	12	TRBV7-2	TRBJ2-7	.	TGTGCCAGCAGCACAGGTTGGCTCGAGCAGTACTTC	CASSTGWLEQYF
.	18	TRBV12-5	TRBJ2-2	TRBD2	TGTGCTAGTGGTTCCCGAGCGGGGGGGCATCCGAACACCGGGGAGCTGTTTTTT	CASGSRAGGHPNTGELFF
.	15	TRBV4-1	TRBJ2-3	.	TGCGCCAGCAGCCACCAGACGTCTAGCACAGATACGCAGTATTTT	CASSHQTSSTDTQYF
.	15	TRBV6-5	TRBJ2-1	TRBD2	TGTGCCAGCAGTAAGACTAGCGGGGGGGCCTATGAGCAGTTCTTC	CASSKTSGGAYEQFF
.	13	TRBV5-1	TRBJ2-7	TRBD1	TGCGCCAGCAGGGATTCCAGGGGGTACGAGCAGTACTTC	CASRDSRGYEQYF
.	18	TRBV4-1	TRBJ1-5	.	TGCGCCAGCAGCCAAGATAGGGTGACCGGGGCAGGCAATCAGCCCCAGCATTTT	CASSQDRVTGAGNQPQHF
.	15	TRBV7-9	TRBJ1-4	.	TGTGCCAGCAGCTTAGCTGGGGCCCGATCCGGAAAACTGTTTTTT	CASSLAGARSGKLFF
.	14	TRBV6-1	TRBJ1-5	TRBD1	TGTGCCAGCCGAAGGACAGGGGGGCATCAGCCCCAGCATTTT	CASRRTGGHQPQHF
once	15	TRBV6-5	TRBJ2-5	.	TGTGCCAGCAGTGACTTTACACTGGGGCAAGAGACCCAGTACTTC	CASSDFTLGQETQYF
.	13	TRBV14	TRBJ1-2	TRBD1	TGTGCCAGCAGTCGCCAACAGGGGAATGGCTACACCTTC	CASSRQQGNGYTF
.	15	TRBV19	TRBJ1-4	.	TGTGCCAGTAATTTCGTTGGACGGAAAAATGAAAAACTGTTTTTT	CASNFVGRKNEKLFF
.	15	TRBV18	TRBJ1-2	TRBD1	TGTGCCAGCTCGCTCCGGGACAGCGCCCTAGAAGGCTACACCTTC	CASSLRDSALEGYTF
.	15	TRBV4-2	TRBJ2-7	.	TGTGCCAGCAGCCAAGGGACAGAGGTTCTCTACGAGCAGTACTTC	CASSQGTEVLYEQYF
once	13	TRBV28	TRBJ2-6	.	TGTGCCAGCAGAACTCCTGGGGCCAACGTCCTGACTTTC	CASRTPGANVLTF
.	15	TRBV6-1	TRBJ1-6	TRBD1	TGTGCCAGCAGTGTACAGGGGGCTTCCAATTCACCCCTCCACTTT	CASSVQGASNSPLHF
.	16	TRBV7-3	TRBJ2-3	TRBD2	TGTGCCAGCAGCTTGTCTAGCGGGGGCCGCACAGATACGCAGTATTTT	CASSLSSGGRTDTQYF
few	14	TRBV2	TRBJ2-7	TRBD1	TGTGCCAGCAGTACCGACAGGGGTCACTACGAGCAGTACTTC	CASSTDRGHYEQYF
few	14	TRBV6-5	TRBJ1-3	.	TGTGCCAGCAGTTACGGCGGCTCTGGAAACACCATATATTTT	CASSYGGSGNTIYF
.	11	TRBV27	TRBJ2-5	.	TGTGCCAGCAGTACCCAAGAGACCCAGTACTTC	CASSTQETQYF
.	15	TRBV7-3	TRBJ2-1	.	TGTGCCAGCAGCTTAGCACCAGGCCGAACGAATGAGCAGTTCTTC	CASSLAPGRTNEQFF
.	12	TRBV6-6	TRBJ2-4	.	TGTGCCAGCAATTATGGAGGCGGCATTCAGTACTTC	CASNYGGGIQYF
.	13	TRBV11-2	TRBJ2-3	.	TGTGCCAGCAGCTTAGGCCCTTGGGATACGCAGTATTTT	CASSLGPWDTQYF
.	16	TRBV2	TRBJ2-2	.	TGTGCCAGCAGTGTCGGTACAGGATACCTCACCGGGGAGCTGTTTTTT	CASSVGTGYLTGELFF
.	17	TRBV9	TRBJ2-1	.	TGTGCCAGCAGCGTAGTAGGGCGGTATGGTGTTTTGAATGAGCAGTTCTTC	CASSVVGRYGVLNEQFF
.	14	TRBV18	TRBJ2-7	TRBD1	TGTGCCAGCTCACAGGCAGGGGGCTCCTACGAGCAGTACTTC	CASSQAGGSYEQYF
.	14	TRBV5-1	TRBJ2-7	.	TGCGCCAGCAGCCCGAGGCCGACAGGCTACGAGCAGTACTTC	CASSPRPTGYEQYF
few	15	TRBV5-4	TRBJ2-2	TRBD2	TGTGCCAGCAGCCGGACTAGCGGGGGGGCCGGGGAGCTGTTTTTT	CASSRTSGGAGELFF
.	17	TRBV18	TRBJ2-3	TRBD2	TGTGCCAGCTCACCACGCCCAGCGGGGGGGCGGACAGATACGCAGTATTTT	CASSPRPAGGRTDTQYF
.	15	TRBV7-2	TRBJ2-4	.	TGTGCCAGCAGGATCTCCGGGACGCCGGAAGGCATTCAGTACTTC	CASRISGTPEGIQYF
.	15	TRBV29-1	TRBJ1-1	TRBD1	TGCAGCGTTGCGGACAGGGGTCAAGGTATGACTGAAGCTTTCTTT	CSVADRGQGMTEAFF
.	12	TRBV2	TRBJ2-2	.	TGTGCCACCAGGTTCGACACCGGGGAGCTGTTTTTT	CATRFDTGELFF
.	13	TRBV4-2	TRBJ1-4	.	TGTGCCAGCAGCCAAGGGGGTAGTGAAAAACTGTTTTTT	CASSQGGSEKLFF
.	13	TRBV6-1	TRBJ2-3	.	TGTGCCAGCAGTGAAGTTCTAGGGGGGACGCAGTATTTT	CASSEVLGGTQYF
.	14	TRBV6-1	TRBJ1-4	.	TGTGCCAGCGGAGGCGTTGCAACTAATGAAAAACTGTTTTTT	CASGGVATNEKLFF
.	16	TRBV30	TRBJ1-6	.	TGTGCCTGGAATTCCGTTCAGCGCTCCTATAATTCACCCCTCCACTTT	CAWNSVQRSYNSPLHF
once	14	TRBV9	TRBJ2-3	.	TGTGCCAGCAGCGTACAGGGGTTGACAGATACGCAGTATTTT	CASSVQGLTDTQYF
.	13	TRBV2	TRBJ1-1	.	TGTGCCAGCAGTGTAGGGGAGTATGGTGACGCTTTCTTT	CASSVGEYGDAFF